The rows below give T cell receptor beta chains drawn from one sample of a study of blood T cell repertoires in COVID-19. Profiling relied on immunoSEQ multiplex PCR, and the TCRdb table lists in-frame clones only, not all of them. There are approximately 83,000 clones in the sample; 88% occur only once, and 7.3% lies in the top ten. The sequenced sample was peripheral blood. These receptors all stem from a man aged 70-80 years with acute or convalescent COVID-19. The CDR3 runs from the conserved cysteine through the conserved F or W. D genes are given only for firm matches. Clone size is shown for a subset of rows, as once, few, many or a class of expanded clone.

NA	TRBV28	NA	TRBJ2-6	CASSLTGSGANVLTF	TGTGCCAGCAGTCTGACAGGCTCTGGGGCCAACGTCCTGACTTTC
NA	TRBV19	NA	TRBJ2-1	CASSPRLTGMNNEQFF	TGTGCCAGTAGTCCCCGTTTGACGGGAATGAACAATGAGCAGTTCTTC
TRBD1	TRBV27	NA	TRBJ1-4	CASGFRTGGLVEKLFF	TGTGCCAGCGGCTTCCGGACAGGGGGTCTAGTTGAAAAACTGTTTTTT
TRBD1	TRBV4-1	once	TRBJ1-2	CASSQERTGNPLLSNYGYTF	TGCGCCAGCAGCCAGGAAAGGACAGGCAACCCACTTCTATCTAACTATGGCTACACCTTC
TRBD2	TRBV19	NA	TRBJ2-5	CASTEGLAGVGSRETQYF	TGTGCCAGTACCGAGGGACTAGCGGGAGTCGGTTCCCGCGAGACCCAGTACTTC
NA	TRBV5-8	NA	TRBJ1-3	CASKNYRDSGNTIYF	TGTGCCAGCAAAAATTACAGGGACTCTGGAAACACCATATATTTT
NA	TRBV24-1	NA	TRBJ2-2	CATSKPGQNTGELFF	TGTGCCACCAGTAAACCGGGACAGAACACCGGGGAGCTGTTTTTT
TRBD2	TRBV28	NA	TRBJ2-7	CASPSRGSRYEQYF	TGTGCCAGTCCTTCGCGCGGGAGTCGGTACGAGCAGTACTTC
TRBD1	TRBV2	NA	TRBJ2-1	CASTGQGWYPNEQFF	TGTGCCAGCACAGGACAGGGATGGTATCCGAATGAGCAGTTCTTC
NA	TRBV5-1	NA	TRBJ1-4	CASSPGRQASNEKLFF	TGCGCCAGCAGCCCTGGGCGACAGGCAAGTAATGAAAAACTGTTTTTT
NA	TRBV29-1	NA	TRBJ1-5	CSVGEGNQPQHF	TGCAGCGTGGGGGAGGGCAATCAGCCCCAGCATTTT
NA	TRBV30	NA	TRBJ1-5	CAWSVQGLQPQHF	TGTGCCTGGAGTGTACAGGGATTACAGCCCCAGCATTTT
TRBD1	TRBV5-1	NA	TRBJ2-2	CASSPSGTGGSKSTGELFF	TGCGCCAGCAGCCCCAGTGGGACAGGGGGCTCAAAGTCGACCGGGGAGCTGTTTTTT
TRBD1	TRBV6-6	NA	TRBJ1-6	CASRGTGLSPLHF	TGTGCCAGCAGGGGGACAGGGCTGTCACCCCTCCACTTT
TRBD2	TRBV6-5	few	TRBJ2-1	CATTLAGGRGEQFF	TGTGCCACCACACTAGCGGGGGGCCGGGGGGAGCAGTTCTTC
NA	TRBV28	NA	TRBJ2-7	CASTQLEGSGREQYF	TGTGCCAGCACCCAGTTGGAGGGTTCCGGACGCGAGCAGTACTTC
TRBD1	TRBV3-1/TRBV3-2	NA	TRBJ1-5	CASSQGDRGSNQPQHF	TGTGCCAGCAGCCAAGGAGACAGGGGCAGCAATCAGCCCCAGCATTTT
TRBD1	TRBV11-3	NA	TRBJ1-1	CASSLHRGNTEAFF	TGTGCCAGCAGCCTTCACAGGGGGAACACTGAAGCTTTCTTT
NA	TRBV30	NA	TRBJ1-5	CAWSPGSYSNQPQHF	TGTGCCTGGAGTCCAGGATCTTATAGCAATCAGCCCCAGCATTTT
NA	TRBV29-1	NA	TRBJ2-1	CSVRYVDEQFF	TGCAGCGTTCGGTACGTAGATGAGCAGTTCTTC
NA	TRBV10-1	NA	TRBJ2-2	CASSEDGGGVGELFF	TGCGCCAGCAGTGAGGATGGGGGGGGCGTCGGGGAGCTGTTTTTT
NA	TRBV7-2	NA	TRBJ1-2	CASSLAPQRINYGYTF	TGTGCCAGCAGCTTAGCGCCCCAGAGGATTAACTATGGCTACACCTTC